The rows below give T cell receptor beta chains drawn from one sample of a study of cytotoxic CD8 clonotypes in ibrutinib-treated CLL. Only in-frame clones appear in the TCRdb table, and some are missing; sequencing was by immunoSEQ multiplex PCR. The sample holds nearly 300,000 clones, around 76% seen once. The sample here was PBMCs, taken at disease progression, from a patient treated with ibrutinib. These receptors came from a human donor with chronic lymphocytic leukemia. Both conserved end residues are part of each CDR3. The D gene is left open where the match is weak. Rows give clone size only sometimes, using once, few, many, or a class for an expanded clone.

V gene,clone size,D gene,J gene,CDR3 DNA,CDR3 protein
TRBV20-1,few,TRBD2,TRBJ2-5,TGCAGTGCCCGGGAGGGGGAGACCCAGTACTTC,CSAREGETQYF
TRBV6-5,.,.,TRBJ2-2,TGTGCCAGCAGCCAATACGCTCCGACGGCCGGGGAGCTGTTTTTT,CASSQYAPTAGELFF
TRBV28,.,.,TRBJ1-5,TGTGCCAGCAGTTTTTTCAGCTTTAACAATCAGCCCCAGCATTTT,CASSFFSFNNQPQHF
TRBV6-1,.,.,TRBJ2-5,TGTGCCAGCAGGGTGAGGGTCCGCGGGGAGACCCAGTACTTC,CASRVRVRGETQYF
TRBV7-2,.,TRBD1,TRBJ2-5,TGTGCCAGCAGCCCCCGGGACAGGCCCCGAGAGACCCAGTACTTC,CASSPRDRPRETQYF
TRBV10-2,.,.,TRBJ1-3,TGCGCCAGCAGTGACTACTCACTCTCTGGAAACACCATATATTTT,CASSDYSLSGNTIYF
TRBV6-5,few,.,TRBJ2-7,TGTGCCAGCAGTTCGACGACCTACGAGCAGTACTTC,CASSSTTYEQYF
TRBV11-2,.,TRBD1,TRBJ1-5,TGTGCCAGCAGCTTAGGGACAGGGTGGGGCAATCAGCCCCAGCATTTT,CASSLGTGWGNQPQHF
TRBV19,.,.,TRBJ1-1,TGTGCCAGTAGGGCAGCAGCCGTAGAGAACACTGAAGCTTTCTTT,CASRAAAVENTEAFF
TRBV7-8,.,TRBD1,TRBJ2-7,TGTGCCAGCAGCTTGCCCCGACAGGGTCAATACGAGCAGTACTTC,CASSLPRQGQYEQYF
TRBV7-2,.,.,TRBJ2-7,TGTGCCAGCACCAAGAACGGAGGGCCCTACGAGCAGTACTTC,CASTKNGGPYEQYF
TRBV7-5,.,.,TRBJ2-3,TGTGCCAGAAGCTTATGGGGGACAGGGCAGACAGATACGCAGTATTTT,CARSLWGTGQTDTQYF
TRBV9,.,.,TRBJ1-6,TGTGCCAGCAGCGGCGGGGGCGTGGGGTCACCCCTCCACTTT,CASSGGGVGSPLHF
TRBV7-9,.,.,TRBJ1-4,TGTGCCAGCAGCTCGGGACGGACTAATGAAAAACTGTTTTTT,CASSSGRTNEKLFF
TRBV29-1,.,.,TRBJ2-2,TGCAGCGTTGGTACCGGGGAGCTGTTTTTT,CSVGTGELFF
TRBV5-4,.,.,TRBJ2-7,TGTGCCAGCAGCTTTGGCCTCGGGGGCCCCTACGAGCAGTACTTC,CASSFGLGGPYEQYF